Shown below are 14 T cell receptor beta chains from a single sample sequenced in a study of control samples from healthy donors and cancer patients. Clones were sequenced by immunoSEQ multiplex PCR, and TCRdb holds only the in-frame ones, with some missing. Among 190,000 or so clones listed, about 93% were seen once. Sequencing input: blood. These receptor sequences come from a man younger than 35 in good health.

This chain connects TRBV3-1 (or the pseudogene TRBV3-2) to TRBJ1-2; D call uncertain. The V gene's germline CDR1 is LGHDT and CDR2 YNNKEL (reference sequence). The CDR3 runs 15 residues. Trimming left V 1 base short and J 5 bases short, with 14 bases between. The CDR3 region is CASSQGAFGGYGYTF. CDR3 coding DNA: TGTGCCAGCAGCCAAGGAGCCTTTGGAGGGTATGGCTACACCTTC.

J is TRBJ1-2 and V is TRBV12-5; the D is unclear. Per germline, CDR1 LGHNT and CDR2 FRNRAP. The germline V and J ends were trimmed by 2 bases and 8 bases, with 12 bases remaining between them. The CDR3 is 13 residues long. CDR3 protein: CASGLTQNGGYTF. CDR3 bases: TGTGCTAGTGGTTTGACCCAGAACGGAGGCTACACCTTC.

This clone was detected only a few times. This rearrangement joins TRBV6-5 to TRBJ1-2, with 8 nucleotides matching TRBD1. Trimming at V came to 5 bases and at J to 9 bases, leaving 8 bases not matched to a gene. Germline V lookup: CDR1 MNHEY, CDR2 SVGAGI. The CDR3 covers 13 residues. The CDR3 here is CASSQGDRGSYTF. In nucleotides, the CDR3 is TGTGCCAGCAGTCAGGGAGACAGGGGTAGCTACACCTTC.

The chain couples TRBV11-3 to TRBJ2-1; 8 nucleotides match TRBD2. The junction had 9 bases not matched to a gene; V was cut back by 5 bases and J by 6 bases. Germline values: CDR1 SGHNT, CDR2 YENEEA. The CDR3 is 15 amino acids. CDR3 sequence (DNA): TGTGCCAGCAGCCGGAGCGGGGGAGGCCCCAATGAGCAGTTCTTC. This codes for CASSRSGGGPNEQFF. The entire variable domain, with the rest obtained from reference TRBV11-3 and TRBJ2-1, is as follows: EAGVVQSPRYKIIEKKQPVAFWCNPISGHNTLYWYLQNLGQGPELLIRYENEEAVDDSQLPKDRFSAERLKGVDSTLKIQPAELGDSAVYLCASSRSGGGPNEQFFGPGTRLTVL.

Many counts were recorded for this clone. CDR3 coding DNA: TGTGCCAGCAGCTTGGAGAACAATCAGCCCCAGCATTTT. This translates into CASSLENNQPQHF. This sequence joins TRBV5-5 and TRBJ1-5; D gene ambiguous. CDR1 SGHKS and CDR2 YYEKEE come from the germline V gene (reference sequence). The CDR3 consists of 13 residues. The V and J ends lost 0 bases and 3 bases respectively, with 4 bases between them. The whole variable domain, remainder taken from reference TRBV5-5 and TRBJ1-5, is DAGVTQSPTHLIKTRGQQVTLRCSPISGHKSVSWYQQVLGQGPQFIFQYYEKEERGRGNFPDRFSARQFPNYSSELNVNALLLGDSALYLCASSLENNQPQHFGDGTRLSIL.

The chain has TRBV5-1 and TRBJ1-4; 9 bases agree with TRBD1. Germline V CDR1 and CDR2: SGHRS, YFSETQ. The CDR3 length is 15 residues. The trim removed 5 bases at V and 3 bases at J, leaving 5 bases unmatched. The DNA of the CDR3 is TGCGCCAGCAGTTTACAGGGGGCTGCTAATGAAAAACTGTTTTTT. Translating it yields CASSLQGAANEKLFF.

J is TRBJ2-3 and V is TRBV30, with 7 bases aligning to TRBD1. The germline CDR1 and CDR2 sequences are GTSNPN and SVGIG (reference sequence). This CDR3 is built from 13 residues. The J segment lost 5 bases and the V segment lost 3 bases, leaving 5 bases of the junction unmatched. CDR3 amino acids: CAWSHNRGDTQYF. In nucleotides, the CDR3 is TGTGCCTGGAGCCACAACAGGGGAGATACGCAGTATTTT.

This chain links TRBV28 with TRBJ2-1; D is tentatively TRBD1 or TRBD2 (5 bases each). The V and J ends lost 5 bases and 7 bases respectively, with 15 bases between them. The CDR3 spans 14 residues. The germline gives CDR1 MDHEN, CDR2 SYDVKM. The CDR3 region is CASSPRERTNEQFF. The CDR3 bases are TGTGCCAGCAGTCCTCGCGAGCGGACAAATGAGCAGTTCTTC.

The chain links TRBV2 to TRBJ1-2; D gene ambiguous. CDR1 is SNHLY, CDR2 FYNNEI, per germline. There are 12 residues in the CDR3. Trimming cost V 6 bases and J 4 bases, with 9 bases left between them. The CDR3 loop is CASSRFLYGYTF. The CDR3 region has the DNA TGTGCCAGCAGCCGTTTCCTCTATGGCTACACCTTC.

J is TRBJ2-7 and V is TRBV3-1 (or the pseudogene TRBV3-2), with D possibly being TRBD1 or TRBD2 (5 bases each). CDR1 is LGHDT and CDR2 is YNNKEL in the germline V gene (reference sequence). V was pared by 1 base and J by 6 bases, with 7 bases between. This CDR3 contains 12 residues. The CDR3 sequence is CASSQGGVEQYF. The CDR3 nucleotides read TGTGCCAGCAGCCAAGGAGGGGTCGAGCAGTACTTC.

On this clone: This CDR3 is also generated by other DNA sequences in the sample. The chain couples TRBV5-1 to TRBJ2-7; 11 positions match TRBD1. The CDR3 has 15 amino acids. In germline, CDR1 is SGHRS, CDR2 YFSETQ. The V segment lost 2 bases and the J segment 3 bases; nucleotides outside the gene matches: 4. The CDR3 loop reads CASSFRTGGDYEQYF. In nucleotides, the CDR3 is TGCGCCAGCAGCTTCCGGACAGGGGGCGACTACGAGCAGTACTTC.

The CDR3 is CASSPPKGYGYTF. CDR3 nucleotides: TGTGCCAGCAGCCCTCCGAAGGGCTATGGCTACACCTTC. This chain uses TRBV7-9 with TRBJ1-2; no definite D call. The germline V gene encodes CDR1 SEHNR and CDR2 FQNEAQ (reference sequence). V lost 5 bases and J lost 4, with 11 bases in between. The CDR3 length is 13 residues. The variable domain in full, completed from reference TRBV7-9 and TRBJ1-2, reads DTGVSQNPRHKITKRGQNVTFRCDPISEHNRLYWYRQTLGQGPEFLTYFQNEAQLEKSRLLSDRFSAERPKGSFSTLEIQRTEQGDSAMYLCASSPPKGYGYTFGSGTRLTVV.

This rearrangement joins TRBV15 to TRBJ1-1, with unresolved D. Looked up from germline, CDR1 is LNHNV and CDR2 is YYDKDF (reference sequence). This CDR3 region has 15 residues. Between the trimmed V and J ends, which lost 1 base and 1 base, there was a span of 10 bases. CDR3 coding DNA: TGTGCCACCAGCAGAGGAGGCAGTAAGAACACTGAAGCTTTCTTT. This codes for CATSRGGSKNTEAFF.

The V and J genes are TRBV12-3 or TRBV12-4 and TRBJ2-3, with D tentatively TRBD1 (6 bases). V shed 5 bases and J shed 6 bases, with 9 bases lying between them. The CDR3 loop spans 12 amino acids. The CDR3 protein is CASSPQGDTQYF. CDR3 bases: TGTGCCAGCAGTCCACAGGGTGATACGCAGTATTTT.